Each of the 14 T cell receptor beta chains below was sequenced from the same sample in a study of yellow fever vaccine responses in identical twins. TCRdb reprocessed the RT-PCR reads with MiXCR, giving one entry per CDR3 protein. The sample has tens of thousands of distinct CDR3 sequences, over 70% seen once. The sequencing used T cells from blood (PBMCs), unsorted or a sorted subset (not recorded which), collected before or after yellow fever vaccination (not recorded which). All receptors come from a woman younger than 35 who received the yellow fever vaccine.

The genes are TRBV11-2 and TRBJ2-5; 9 nucleotides line up with TRBD1. This CDR3 is built from 16 residues. With V trimmed by 2 bases and J by 5 bases, 9 bases remained unmatched. CDR1 and CDR2 from the germline V gene are SGHAT and FQNNGV. The CDR3 spells CASSLRRDREGETQYF. CDR3 sequence (DNA): TGTGCCAGCAGCTTAAGGAGGGACAGGGAGGGCGAGACCCAGTACTTC.

This chain joins TRBV29-1 and TRBJ1-2; D is unclear. In germline, CDR1 is SQVTM, CDR2 ANQGSEA. This CDR3 is built from 11 residues. Deletions cut 4 bases from V and 6 bases from J, with 9 bases between. This chain's CDR3 is CSVGSGDGYTF. The DNA for the CDR3 is TGCAGCGTTGGGTCTGGGGATGGCTACACCTTC.

The V and J genes are TRBV29-1 and TRBJ1-2; a weak D match, TRBD1 (6 bases). Germline V gene sequence: CDR1 SQVTM, CDR2 ANQGSEA. There are 13 residues in the CDR3. The V gene lost 6 bases and the J gene lost 2 bases, with 13 bases spanning the gap. DNA for the CDR3: TGCAGCGTACTTTCAGGGGCGAACTATGGCTACACCTTC. It is translated as CSVLSGANYGYTF.

This rearrangement joins TRBV7-9 to TRBJ2-5, with a tentative D call TRBD2 (6 bases). This CDR3 has 15 amino acids. Germline values: CDR1 SEHNR, CDR2 FQNEAQ (reference sequence). V was clipped by 5 bases and J by 4 bases, with 17 bases between them. This chain's CDR3 is CASSPAGHYPETQYF. In DNA, the CDR3 is TGTGCCAGCAGCCCCGCGGGGCACTACCCAGAGACCCAGTACTTC.

V gene TRBV11-3 combines with J gene TRBJ2-3, with D possibly matching TRBD1 (6 bases). Germline-derived CDR1 and CDR2 are SGHNT and YENEEA. V was shortened by 4 bases and J by 0 bases, with 11 bases between the two germline ends. There are 15 residues in the CDR3. The CDR3 loop reads CASSSTGLSTDTQYF. The CDR3 region has the DNA TGTGCCAGCAGCTCAACAGGGTTGAGCACAGATACGCAGTATTTT.

A few counts support this clonotype. The chain carries TRBV24-1 and TRBJ1-2, with 7 nucleotides matching TRBD1. CDR3 length equals 14 residues. After removal of 1 base from V and 7 bases from J, the junction contained 5 bases not matched to a gene. Germline V gene sequence: CDR1 KGHDR, CDR2 SFDVKD. The CDR3 DNA is TGTGCCACCAGTGATTTCAACAGGGGAAGTGGCTACACCTTC. This sequence encodes CATSDFNRGSGYTF.

In its sample, this clonotype was seen a few times. This rearrangement joins TRBV20-1 to TRBJ1-1; D is unclear. This CDR3 comprises 12 residues. The V gene lost 6 bases and the J gene lost 2 bases, with 10 bases spanning the gap. Germline V gene sequence: CDR1 DFQATT, CDR2 SNEGSKA (reference sequence). DNA for the CDR3: TGCAGTGCGGAGCAGGTTAACACTGAAGCTTTCTTT. Protein: CSAEQVNTEAFF.

The J gene is TRBJ1-5, the V gene TRBV18; D is possibly TRBD1 (5 bases). The germline V and J ends were trimmed by 3 bases and 4 bases, with 13 bases remaining between them. Germline V CDR1 and CDR2: KGHSH, LQKENI. The CDR3 consists of 15 residues. CDR3: CASSPAAGWNQPQHF. The DNA for the CDR3 is TGTGCCAGCTCACCGGCGGCAGGGTGGAATCAGCCCCAGCATTTT.

The V call is TRBV29-1, the J call TRBJ1-2; D gene uncertain. With 3 bases removed from V and 8 bases from J, the gap between germline ends came to 13 bases. CDR3 length equals 12 residues. Germline CDR1 SQVTM, CDR2 ANQGSEA. This chain's CDR3 is CSVEVGPRGYTF. CDR3 in DNA: TGCAGCGTTGAGGTTGGGCCCAGGGGCTACACCTTC.

A few counts support this clonotype. The genes are TRBV2 and TRBJ1-5; D is perhaps TRBD1 (5 bases). The CDR3 runs 13 residues. The V and J ends lost 4 bases and 4 bases respectively, with 8 bases between them. Germline V CDR1 and CDR2: SNHLY, FYNNEI. The CDR3 coding sequence is TGTGCCAGCAGTGGGGGACCTAATCAGCCCCAGCATTTT. Amino acids: CASSGGPNQPQHF.

V gene TRBV12-3 or TRBV12-4 combines with J gene TRBJ2-5, with 10 bases aligning to TRBD2. V lost 5 bases to trimming and J lost 2 bases; unmatched junction nucleotides: 5. CDR3 length: 15 residues. The CDR3: CASSKLAGMQETQYF. Here the CDR3 DNA reads TGTGCCAGCAGTAAACTAGCGGGGATGCAAGAGACCCAGTACTTC.

The rearrangement joins TRBV3-1 to TRBJ2-4; no clear D gene. This CDR3 is built from 13 residues. V was cut by 1 base and J by 7 bases, with 8 bases left in between. The germline V gene has CDR1 LGHDT and CDR2 YNNKEL (reference sequence). For the CDR3, the DNA is TGTGCCAGCAGCCAAGGGGTGGGGAACATTCAGTACTTC. Translated: CASSQGVGNIQYF.

The chain employs TRBV29-1 and TRBJ1-1; maybe TRBD1 (6 bases). The ends were cut back, 7 bases at V and 1 base at J, with 16 bases in the middle. CDR1 and CDR2 (germline): SQVTM, ANQGSEA. The CDR3 runs 14 residues. CDR3: CSARSQGRNTEAFF. The CDR3 DNA follows: TGCAGCGCCCGAAGTCAGGGGAGGAACACTGAAGCTTTCTTT.

The CDR3 sequence is CASSLGGGRADTQYF. The DNA of the CDR3 is TGTGCCAGCAGCTTAGGGGGGGGGCGGGCAGATACGCAGTATTTT. This sequence joins TRBV11-3 and TRBJ2-3; a weak D match, TRBD2 (7 bases). In germline, CDR1 is SGHNT, CDR2 YENEEA. The CDR3 loop spans 15 amino acids. Trimming left V 1 base short and J 4 bases short, with 12 bases between.